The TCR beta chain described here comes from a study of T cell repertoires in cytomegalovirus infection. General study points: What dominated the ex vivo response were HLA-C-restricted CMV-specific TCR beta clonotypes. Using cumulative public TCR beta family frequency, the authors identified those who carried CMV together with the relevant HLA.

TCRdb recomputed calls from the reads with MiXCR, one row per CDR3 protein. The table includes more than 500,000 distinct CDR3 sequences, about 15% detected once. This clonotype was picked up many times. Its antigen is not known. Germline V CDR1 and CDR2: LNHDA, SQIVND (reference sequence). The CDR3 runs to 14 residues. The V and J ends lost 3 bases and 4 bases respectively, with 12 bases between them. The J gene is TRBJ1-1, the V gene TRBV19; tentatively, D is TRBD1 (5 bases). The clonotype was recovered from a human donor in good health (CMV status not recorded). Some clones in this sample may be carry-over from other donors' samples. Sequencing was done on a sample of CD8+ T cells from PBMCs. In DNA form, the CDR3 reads TGTGCCAGTAGTATCCAGGGAGCGGTCACTGAAGCTTTCTTT. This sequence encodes CASSIQGAVTEAFF.